This T cell receptor (beta chain) was observed in a study of somatic mutations in cytotoxic T cells in rheumatoid arthritis. CDR3 length: 16 residues. Germline V lookup: CDR1 SGHVS, CDR2 FQNEAQ. Trimming took 5 bases from V and 0 from J; bases not matched to a gene: 9. Study findings and constraints: In rheumatoid arthritis patients, unlike healthy controls, CD8+ clonality rose with age. Compared with age-matched healthy controls, rheumatoid arthritis patients did not differ significantly in CD8+ T-cell clonality.

The healthy control blood donors were approximately 55% female, with median age around 60 years (range about 20-70). Isolation of CD4+ and CD8+ cells used positive magnetic bead selection, with purity checked by flow cytometry. In regard to this clone: Its antigen is unknown.

The assay was immunoSEQ multiplex PCR, and TCRdb's table has in-frame clones only and misses some. The top ten clones hold about 5% of a sample with approximately 30,000 clones, roughly 82% of them seen once. The sample comprised CD8+ T cells sorted from blood. The sequence was collected from a man aged 50 or older in good health. The chain recombines TRBV7-8 with TRBJ1-1, with TRBD1 matching 7 bases. CDR3 amino acids: CASSPLIGTVNTEAFF. CDR3 coding DNA: TGTGCCAGCAGCCCCCTAATAGGGACAGTGAACACTGAAGCTTTCTTT.